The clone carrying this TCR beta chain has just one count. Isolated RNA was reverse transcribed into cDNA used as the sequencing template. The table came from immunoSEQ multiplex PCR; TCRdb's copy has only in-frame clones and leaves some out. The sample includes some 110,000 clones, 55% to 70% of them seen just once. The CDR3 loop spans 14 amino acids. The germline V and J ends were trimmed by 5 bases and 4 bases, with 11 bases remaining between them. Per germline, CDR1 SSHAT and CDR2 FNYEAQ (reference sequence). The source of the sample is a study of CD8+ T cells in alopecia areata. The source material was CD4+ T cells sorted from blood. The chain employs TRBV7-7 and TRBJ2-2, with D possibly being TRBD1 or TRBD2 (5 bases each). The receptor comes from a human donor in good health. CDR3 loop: CASSPGRLTGELFF. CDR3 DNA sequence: TGTGCCAGCAGCCCGGGACGGCTCACCGGGGAGCTGTTTTTT.